This passage covers 15 T cell receptor beta chains from one sample sequenced in a study of radiation and T cells in renal cell carcinoma (dated by TCRdb to the early 2020s). The method behind the library was the immunoSEQ multiplex PCR assay. TCRdb re-hosts the immuneACCESS table, in-frame sequences only. Its copies lack some clones; in the studies checked, an unresolved V gene accounts for under half of them, and the cause for the rest is not known. The sample table records some 150,000 clones; approximately 86% of these occur just once. Around a sixth of the sample is in the top ten clones. The sample's time point, from its label and the paper: blood 4 weeks post-SBRT, at nephrectomy. The treatment or condition label on this specimen signifies: 15 Gy SBRT to primary tumor, nephrectomy 4 weeks later. Sequenced here: blood, sampled from a patient whose treatment included radiotherapy and nephrectomy. These receptors were taken from a woman aged 45-65 years with renal cell carcinoma.

CDR3: CASSREDSTYSNQPQHF. In DNA, the CDR3 is TGTGCCAGCAGCCGGGAAGATTCAACTTATAGCAATCAGCCCCAGCATTTT. The chain has TRBV9 and TRBJ1-5; D remains unclear. The CDR3 loop spans 17 amino acids. V was pared by 4 bases and J by 0 bases, with 17 bases between. CDR1 SGDLS and CDR2 YYNGEE come from the germline V gene.

CDR3 bases: TGCGCCAGCAGCATGAACTTGTTGACAGGGCGGGATGGCTACACCTTC. The encoded protein is CASSMNLLTGRDGYTF. The rearrangement uses TRBV5-1 and TRBJ1-2, with 7 bases fitting TRBD1. V lost 4 bases and J lost 6; bases outside the gene matches: 15. CDR3 length: 16 amino acids. Germline assignment: CDR1 SGHRS and CDR2 YFSETQ.

The V gene is TRBV18, the J gene TRBJ2-5, with 13 bases fitting TRBD2. Looked up from germline, CDR1 is KGHSH and CDR2 is LQKENI. The CDR3 totals 17 residues. With V trimmed by 6 bases and J by 4 bases, 11 bases remained unmatched. The CDR3 sequence: CASSLGLAGERGETQYF. As DNA, the CDR3 is TGTGCCAGCTCTCTCGGACTAGCGGGAGAAAGGGGAGAGACCCAGTACTTC.

The gene calls are TRBV2 and TRBJ2-5, with TRBD2 identical over 9 bases. CDR3 size: 14 residues. Germline V lookup: CDR1 SNHLY, CDR2 FYNNEI. Trimming removed 6 bases from V and 5 bases from J; junction bases left unmatched: 7. CDR3 protein: CASRNSGSAETQYF. CDR3 DNA sequence: TGTGCCAGCAGGAATAGCGGGAGCGCGGAGACCCAGTACTTC.

This chain uses TRBV7-2 with TRBJ1-6; D is ambiguous. The CDR3 contains 13 residues. The V gene's germline CDR1 is SGHTA and CDR2 FQGNSA. The ends were cut back, 5 bases at V and 7 bases at J, with 9 bases in the middle. CDR3 DNA: TGTGCCAGCAGCCTGGAGAAGAATTCACCCCTCCACTTT. Its translation is CASSLEKNSPLHF.

This chain uses TRBV5-1 with TRBJ1-2, with 9 nucleotides matching TRBD1. Losses at the gene ends were 2 bases for V and 7 bases for J; bases not matched to a gene: 3. CDR3 length: 13 amino acids. Germline V gene lookup returns CDR1 SGHRS and CDR2 YFSETQ. The CDR3 nucleotides read TGCGCCAGCAGCTTCACAGGGGGCTCTGGCTACACCTTC. It encodes CASSFTGGSGYTF.

The CDR3 here is CASSLNDRRNSPLHF. CDR3 sequence (DNA): TGTGCCAGCAGTTTAAATGACAGGAGGAATTCACCCCTCCACTTT. The chain links TRBV28 to TRBJ1-6, with D possibly matching TRBD1 (6 bases). Germline CDR1 and CDR2: MDHEN and SYDVKM. The V and J ends lost 2 bases and 7 bases respectively, with 12 bases between them. This CDR3 has 15 amino acids.

The chain recombines TRBV2 with TRBJ2-3, with no clear D. CDR1 and CDR2 from the germline V gene are SNHLY and FYNNEI. The CDR3 runs to 12 residues. Trimming stripped 7 bases from V and 2 bases from J, with 7 bases between. CDR3 nucleotides: TGTGCCAGCAATCCTAACACAGATACGCAGTATTTT. Residues: CASNPNTDTQYF.

The genes are TRBV27 and TRBJ2-3; D gene uncertain. Germline V gene data show CDR1 as MNHEY and CDR2 as SMNVEV (reference sequence). CDR3 length: 15 residues. The V end was cut by 0 bases, the J end by 0 bases, with 7 bases between. CDR3: CASSLSTASTDTQYF. The CDR3 DNA sequence: TGTGCCAGCAGTTTATCGACGGCTAGCACAGATACGCAGTATTTT.

V usage is TRBV6-5 and J usage is TRBJ2-5, with a weak D call TRBD2 (5 bases). CDR3 length equals 14 residues. The V gene's germline CDR1 is MNHEY and CDR2 SVGAGI. Trimming pared 5 bases from V and 2 bases from J, leaving 12 bases between. The CDR3 bases are TGTGCCAGCAGTACAGACGGGGAACAAGAGACCCAGTACTTC. Its translation: CASSTDGEQETQYF.

This rearrangement joins TRBV28 to TRBJ2-5; 8 bases line up with TRBD1. After removal of 7 bases from V and 7 bases from J, the junction contained 17 bases not matched to a gene. The CDR3 runs 16 residues. CDR1 MDHEN and CDR2 SYDVKM come from the germline V gene. Written as DNA, the CDR3 is TGTGCCAGCACCACCGGTGGACAGGGTAGTCTTGGGACCCAGTACTTC. This sequence encodes CASTTGGQGSLGTQYF.

V usage is TRBV9 and J usage is TRBJ2-2; the match to TRBD2 covers 8 bases. The germline gives CDR1 SGDLS, CDR2 YYNGEE. The length of the CDR3 is 16 residues. The ends lost 0 bases at V and 8 bases at J; junction bases unmatched: 9. CDR3 DNA: TGTGCCAGCAGCGTAGAAAGCGGGAGTTTGGGTGGGGAGCTGTTTTTT. Protein: CASSVESGSLGGELFF. The full variable domain, rest sourced from reference TRBV9 and TRBJ2-2, is DSGVTQTPKHLITATGQRVTLRCSPRSGDLSVYWYQQSLDQGLQFLIQYYNGEERAKGNILERFSAQQFPDLHSELNLSSLELGDSALYFCASSVESGSLGGELFFGEGSRLTVL.

This chain connects TRBV30 to TRBJ2-7; D is unresolved. CDR3 length equals 13 residues. Germline V CDR1 and CDR2: GTSNPN, SVGIG (reference sequence). V was clipped by 5 bases and J by 2 bases, with 13 bases between them. CDR3 amino acids: CAWAKTQPYEQYF. CDR3 in DNA: TGTGCCTGGGCAAAAACTCAGCCCTACGAGCAGTACTTC.

The chain combines TRBV19 with TRBJ2-5, with D possibly matching TRBD1 (6 bases). V lost 5 bases and J 0 bases, leaving 7 bases between the germline ends. CDR1 LNHDA and CDR2 SQIVND come from the germline V gene (reference sequence). The CDR3 is 13 amino acids. Here the CDR3 reads CASSQGYQETQYF. CDR3 DNA sequence: TGTGCCAGTAGTCAGGGGTACCAAGAGACCCAGTACTTC.

CDR3 nucleotides: TGTGCCAGCAGACTCGGGGGCTATGGCTACACCTTC. Protein product: CASRLGGYGYTF. The genes are TRBV6-5 and TRBJ1-2; possible D gene TRBD1, 5 bases. This CDR3 is 12 amino acids long. V lost 6 bases and J lost 4, with 9 bases in between. Germline-derived CDR1 and CDR2 are MNHEY and SVGAGI.